The 30 T cell receptor beta chains below come from one sample, sequenced in a study of T cells after yellow fever vaccination (dated by TCRdb to the late 2010s). Library prep was done by 5' RACE. Sequencing was performed on an Illumina HiSeq 2500. The public reads were reprocessed in TCRdb via fastp at Q25 and MiXCR, keeping in-frame beta chains. Identical CDR3 protein sequences are pooled into one entry, listed with their most common genes and DNA. Here the sample has 500,000 to 650,000 distinct CDR3 sequences; about 12% occur a single time. The ten largest clonotypes hold just under 15% of the sample. Interpreted using the paper, the treatment or condition label stands for: live attenuated yellow fever vaccine strain. Sequencing used PBMCs, obtained on the day of the yellow fever booster vaccination. All receptors come from a man aged 25 to 40 who received the YFV17D yellow fever vaccine.

Only a few counts were recorded for this clonotype. The chain couples TRBV3-1 to TRBJ2-1, with 7 positions matching TRBD2. This CDR3 has 14 residues. The V and J ends lost 7 bases and 9 bases, in that order; junction bases with no gene match: 12. Germline V gene sequence: CDR1 LGHDT, CDR2 YNNKEL (reference sequence). For the CDR3, the DNA is TGTGCCAGCACACGTCGGGGCGGGAGTAGTGAGCAGTTCTTC. Its translation: CASTRRGGSSEQFF.

This chain joins TRBV5-6 and TRBJ2-2; D call uncertain. CDR3 length: 16 amino acids. The germline V gene has CDR1 SGHDT and CDR2 YYEEEE. The germline V and J ends were trimmed by 6 bases and 5 bases, with 20 bases remaining between them. The CDR3 DNA reads TGTGCCAGCACCTCGCGGTCCGGGCGGCGAACCGGGGAGCTGTTTTTT. Protein: CASTSRSGRRTGELFF.

This clonotype appeared a few times. The chain couples TRBV24-1 to TRBJ2-1, with 9 positions matching TRBD1. This CDR3 has 16 residues. Germline CDR1 reads KGHDR; CDR2 reads SFDVKD. Trimming at V came to 4 bases and at J to 9 bases, leaving 12 bases not matched to a gene. This CDR3 reads CATSDYAGTGLFEQFF. In DNA form, the CDR3 reads TGTGCCACCAGTGACTACGCCGGGACAGGGTTATTTGAGCAGTTCTTC.

The rearrangement joins TRBV11-2 to TRBJ2-1, with a weak D call TRBD1 (5 bases). V lost 4 bases to trimming and J lost 7 bases, with 11 bases between them. This CDR3 region has 13 residues. From germline, CDR1 is SGHAT and CDR2 FQNNGV. This chain's CDR3 is CASSYDSPNEQFF. The CDR3 DNA sequence: TGTGCCAGCAGCTACGACAGTCCGAATGAGCAGTTCTTC.

This clonotype has more than one count but fewer than ten. V is TRBV6-4 and J is TRBJ2-1; 11 bases line up with TRBD2. Trimming took 3 bases from V and 9 from J; bases not matched to a gene: 10. The CDR3 has 16 residues. Germline lookup yields CDR1 MRHNA and CDR2 SNTAGT. Here the CDR3 DNA reads TGTGCCAGCAGTGAGATTAGCGGGAGGGCCGGGGGTGAGCAGTTCTTC. Translated: CASSEISGRAGGEQFF.

V is TRBV20-1 and J is TRBJ2-3, with unresolved D. Trimming took off 5 bases at V and 0 bases at J, with 9 bases between the two ends. Germline CDR1 DFQATT, CDR2 SNEGSKA (reference sequence). The CDR3 runs to 13 residues. CDR3 in DNA: TGCAGTGCTTATGACCGGAGCACAGATACGCAGTATTTT. Its protein product is CSAYDRSTDTQYF.

This clonotype turned up a few times. This sequence joins TRBV6-1 and TRBJ2-3; possibly TRBD2 for D (6 bases). This CDR3 is built from 16 residues. The germline V and J ends were trimmed by 8 bases and 6 bases, with 24 bases remaining between them. The germline V gene has CDR1 MNHNS and CDR2 SASEGT. CDR3 in amino acids: CASAPAGDRRMDTQYF. CDR3 in DNA: TGTGCCAGCGCCCCAGCGGGCGACCGAAGAATGGATACGCAGTATTTT.

This clonotype came up many times. The chain employs TRBV19 and TRBJ2-1, with 10 bases lining up with TRBD2. This CDR3 has 14 residues. V lost 6 bases, J lost 9 bases, and 8 bases stayed unmatched. Per the germline V gene, CDR1 is LNHDA and CDR2 is SQIVND (reference sequence). CDR3: CASSGGTSEGEQFF. CDR3 sequence (DNA): TGTGCCAGTAGCGGCGGGACTAGCGAGGGTGAGCAGTTCTTC.

This clonotype occurred many times. V gene TRBV20-1 combines with J gene TRBJ1-5; D is unclear. Germline-derived CDR1 and CDR2 are DFQATT and SNEGSKA (reference sequence). This CDR3 spans 12 amino acids. The germline V and J ends were trimmed by 1 base and 3 bases, with 4 bases remaining between them. The DNA of the CDR3 is TGCAGTGCTAGAGCCATCAATCAGCCCCAGCATTTT. Protein sequence: CSARAINQPQHF.

This clonotype has a count of ten or more. This chain uses TRBV3-1 with TRBJ2-2; no definite D call. The CDR3 covers 12 residues. Germline loops: CDR1 LGHDT, CDR2 YNNKEL (reference sequence). The V end was cut by 4 bases, the J end by 6 bases, with 6 bases between. DNA of the CDR3: TGTGCCAGCAGCCTTCAAGCCGGGGAGCTGTTTTTT. Amino acids: CASSLQAGELFF.

The V and J genes are TRBV7-9 and TRBJ1-2; weak D call: TRBD1 (6 bases). The CDR3 is 16 residues long. Per the germline V gene, CDR1 is SEHNR and CDR2 is FQNEAQ (reference sequence). V dropped 0 bases and J dropped 4 bases, with 15 bases sitting between them. CDR3 in DNA: TGTGCCAGCAGCTTAGCGGGGGCGGACCTGCCCTATGGCTACACCTTC. It specifies CASSLAGADLPYGYTF.

The chain links TRBV5-1 to TRBJ2-5; 8 bases are a match to TRBD2. The length of the CDR3 is 15 residues. Germline CDR1 is SGHRS and CDR2 is YFSETQ. The V gene end was trimmed by 4 bases and the J gene end by 2 bases; junction bases not matched to a gene: 7. The DNA for the CDR3 is TGCGCCAGCAGCAGCCCTAGCGGGCCTCAAGAGACCCAGTACTTC. This codes for CASSSPSGPQETQYF.

This clonotype was seen more than once but under ten times. The chain links TRBV12-3 or TRBV12-4 to TRBJ2-7; D assignment may be TRBD1 or TRBD2 (7 bases each). V was shortened by 5 bases and J by 4 bases, with 15 bases between the two germline ends. The CDR3 is 14 amino acids. Here the CDR3 reads CASSTNQGGYEQYF. Here the CDR3 DNA reads TGTGCCAGCAGTACTAATCAGGGGGGGTACGAGCAGTACTTC.

This clonotype occurred a few times. The chain carries TRBV20-1 and TRBJ2-7, with D possibly TRBD1 on 6 matching bases. Germline assignment: CDR1 DFQATT and CDR2 SNEGSKA (reference sequence). The CDR3 runs 12 residues. CDR3 coding DNA: TGCAGCGCTCGCCGGGACATCTCGTTGCAGTACTTC. It translates to CSARRDISLQYF.

This clonotype was found a few times. The J gene is TRBJ1-1, the V gene TRBV6-2 or TRBV6-3, with D maybe TRBD1 (5 bases). This CDR3 is built from 14 residues. Germline values: CDR1 MNHEY, CDR2 SVGEGT. V dropped 8 bases and J dropped 1 base, with 14 bases sitting between them. CDR3 in amino acids: CASDPGGWNTEAFF. The CDR3 DNA reads TGTGCCAGCGACCCCGGGGGATGGAACACTGAAGCTTTCTTT.

This clonotype was seen a handful of times. V and J are TRBV7-6 and TRBJ2-5; 11 bases line up with TRBD2. CDR1 is SGHVS and CDR2 is FNYEAQ in the germline V gene. This CDR3 spans 17 amino acids. V trimming: 1 base; J trimming: 5 bases; junction bases outside the gene matches: 9. The CDR3 sequence: CASSLELAGVDLETQYF. The CDR3 region has the DNA TGTGCCAGCAGCTTAGAACTAGCGGGAGTGGACTTGGAGACCCAGTACTTC.

This clonotype was seen a handful of times. V usage is TRBV27 and J usage is TRBJ2-3; D gene unclear. The CDR3 sequence is 15 residues long. Germline assignment: CDR1 MNHEY and CDR2 SMNVEV (reference sequence). The V and J ends lost 8 bases and 6 bases respectively, with 21 bases between them. The CDR3 nucleotides read TGTGCCAGCCACCCTCGGCCGTCTCGCCCGGATACGCAGTATTTT. It yields the protein CASHPRPSRPDTQYF.

This clonotype has only a few counts. The chain carries TRBV15 and TRBJ1-1; TRBD1 is a possible D gene (5 bases). With 0 bases removed from V and 4 bases from J, the gap between germline ends came to 9 bases. Germline CDR1 and CDR2: LNHNV and YYDKDF (reference sequence). The CDR3 is 14 residues long. CDR3 sequence: CATSRDMGLTEAFF. CDR3 coding DNA: TGTGCCACCAGCAGAGATATGGGGCTCACTGAAGCTTTCTTT.

The chain links TRBV7-9 to TRBJ1-1; the D is unclear. Trimming shortened V by 5 bases and J by 7 bases, and 14 bases separated the two germline ends. Germline V gives CDR1 SEHNR, CDR2 FQNEAQ (reference sequence). CDR3 length: 13 amino acids. CDR3 sequence reads: CASSNAAANEAFF. The CDR3 region has the DNA TGTGCCAGCAGCAACGCGGCCGCGAATGAAGCTTTCTTT.

The J gene is TRBJ2-3, the V gene TRBV9, with D maybe TRBD2 (6 bases). The CDR3 contains 15 residues. Trimming shortened V by 3 bases and J by 4 bases, and 15 bases separated the two germline ends. Germline lookup yields CDR1 SGDLS and CDR2 YYNGEE. The CDR3 is CASSASSTGADTQYF. Written as DNA, the CDR3 is TGTGCCAGCAGCGCAAGCAGTACGGGGGCAGATACGCAGTATTTT.

Only a few counts were recorded for this clonotype. The J gene is TRBJ2-5, the V gene TRBV7-8; either TRBD1 or TRBD2 may supply D (5 bases each). Germline CDR1 and CDR2: SGHVS and FQNEAQ. This CDR3 contains 14 residues. The V end lost 5 bases, the J end lost 5 bases, and 15 bases lay between the germline ends. This CDR3 reads CASSRDLNRETQYF. The CDR3 DNA reads TGTGCCAGCAGCCGGGACCTCAACCGGGAGACCCAGTACTTC.

This clonotype was seen more than once but under ten times. The DNA of the CDR3 is TGTGCCAGCAGCTTAAGGCTCAGGTCAGCTAACTATGGCTACACCTTC. Translated, it gives CASSLRLRSANYGYTF. The chain uses TRBV7-8 and TRBJ1-2; D gene uncertain. Germline-derived CDR1 and CDR2 are SGHVS and FQNEAQ. The CDR3 totals 16 residues. V was pared by 2 bases and J by 0 bases, with 13 bases between.

This clonotype was seen a few times. The gene calls are TRBV3-1 and TRBJ2-3; D call uncertain. Germline assignment: CDR1 LGHDT and CDR2 YNNKEL (reference sequence). The CDR3 has 15 residues. The V and J ends lost 1 base and 6 bases respectively, with 14 bases between them. CDR3 DNA: TGTGCCAGCAGCCAAGGGGCTAGTGCCCCGGATACGCAGTATTTT. This translates into CASSQGASAPDTQYF.

This clonotype showed up just a few times. The chain combines TRBV29-1 with TRBJ2-7; 11 bases agree with TRBD2. Germline trimming cut 5 bases from V and 7 bases from J; bases unmatched to any gene: 10. Germline values: CDR1 SQVTM, CDR2 ANQGSEA. There are 14 residues in the CDR3. CDR3 in amino acids: CSVSIAGGPTEQYF. CDR3 nucleotides: TGCAGCGTTAGTATAGCGGGAGGGCCGACGGAGCAGTACTTC.

This sequence joins TRBV6-1 and TRBJ2-1; D is undetermined. The germline gives CDR1 MNHNS, CDR2 SASEGT. The CDR3 spans 13 residues. V was cut by 6 bases and J by 4 bases, with 10 bases left in between. The CDR3 nucleotides read TGTGCCAGCAGGCTAGGCCGTTACAATGAGCAGTTCTTC. This codes for CASRLGRYNEQFF.

The V and J genes are TRBV29-1 and TRBJ2-7; D unclear. CDR1 and CDR2 (germline): SQVTM, ANQGSEA. The length of the CDR3 is 12 residues. Trimming cost V 4 bases and J 2 bases, with 9 bases left between them. CDR3: CSVASDTYEQYF. In DNA form, the CDR3 reads TGCAGCGTTGCTAGTGATACCTACGAGCAGTACTTC.

The rearrangement uses TRBV20-1 and TRBJ2-1; 12 bases fit TRBD2. With 0 bases clipped from V and 6 bases from J, the junction kept 15 bases outside the gene matches. This CDR3 spans 19 amino acids. Germline-derived CDR1 and CDR2 are DFQATT and SNEGSKA (reference sequence). As DNA, the CDR3 is TGCAGTGCTAGAGATTTTAGGGGAACTAGCGGGAGGCGTAGCAATGAGCAGTTCTTC. This gives the protein CSARDFRGTSGRRSNEQFF.

The V gene is TRBV7-2, the J gene TRBJ1-4; 8 bases fit TRBD1. CDR3 length: 16 amino acids. Germline V gene lookup returns CDR1 SGHTA and CDR2 FQGNSA. After removal of 1 base from V and 5 bases from J, the junction contained 6 bases not matched to a gene. CDR3 protein: CASSLVGGTGNEKLFF. CDR3 bases: TGTGCCAGCAGCTTAGTAGGGGGGACAGGCAATGAAAAACTGTTTTTT.

The chain recombines TRBV9 with TRBJ2-2; unclear D gene. Germline V gene data show CDR1 as SGDLS and CDR2 as YYNGEE. Trimming took 2 bases from V and 7 from J, leaving 15 bases between them. The CDR3 covers 15 residues. CDR3 residues: CASSVIGPLDGELFF. The DNA of the CDR3 is TGTGCCAGCAGCGTGATAGGCCCTTTAGACGGGGAGCTGTTTTTT.

This clonotype occurred a few times. The chain carries TRBV5-1 and TRBJ2-1; maybe TRBD2 (6 bases). The germline V and J ends were trimmed by 2 bases and 4 bases, with 13 bases remaining between them. The CDR3 has 15 amino acids. CDR1 and CDR2 (germline): SGHRS, YFSETQ. The CDR3 reads CASSFKASAYNEQFF. DNA for the CDR3: TGCGCCAGCAGCTTCAAGGCTAGCGCTTACAATGAGCAGTTCTTC.